One sample yielded the 5 T cell receptor beta chains listed below, sequenced in a study of PD-1 blockade in classical Hodgkin lymphoma. Method: immunoSEQ multiplex PCR; TCRdb's copy keeps in-frame clones and lacks some. The sample comprises more than 40,000 clones, 55% to 70% of which are singletons, and approximately 2.5% rests with the top ten. This sample's time point: cycle 4 day 1 (C4D1), after 5 to 7 weeks of nivolumab. Brentuximab vedotin exposure varied among the patients, all of whom had relapsed after autologous stem cell transplantation. This specimen was peripheral blood mononuclear cells (PBMCs), taken before the fourth cycle of nivolumab. The receptors shown here come from a human donor with classical Hodgkin lymphoma.

The J gene is TRBJ1-1, the V gene TRBV7-2; D possibly corresponds to TRBD1 (5 bases). Trimming removed 4 bases from V and 6 bases from J, with 12 bases in between. The CDR3 has 13 amino acids. Germline V gives CDR1 SGHTA, CDR2 FQGNSA. This CDR3 reads CASSSGIGAEAFF. As DNA, the CDR3 is TGTGCCAGCAGCTCAGGGATCGGGGCTGAAGCTTTCTTT.

V is TRBV7-9 and J is TRBJ2-1; a possible D gene is TRBD2 (6 bases). There are 18 residues in the CDR3. The V gene lost 4 bases and the J gene lost 2 bases, with 21 bases spanning the gap. Germline-derived CDR1 and CDR2 are SEHNR and FQNEAQ (reference sequence). CDR3 protein: CASSSTYSGAATYNEQFF. CDR3 in DNA: TGTGCCAGCAGCTCGACGTATAGCGGCGCCGCCACCTACAATGAGCAGTTCTTC.

DNA for the CDR3: TGTGCCAGCAGCGTCGACAGGAACACTGAAGCTTTCTTT. The encoded protein is CASSVDRNTEAFF. The rearrangement joins TRBV11-2 to TRBJ1-1; possible D gene TRBD1, 5 bases. The germline V gene has CDR1 SGHAT and CDR2 FQNNGV. CDR3 length equals 13 residues. V dropped 5 bases and J dropped 1 base, with 8 bases sitting between them.

As regards this clone: An end of the junction differs from the germline gene, which may be a read error. The chain employs TRBV7-7 and TRBJ1-3; TRBD1 is a possible D gene (6 bases). Per the germline V gene, CDR1 is SSHAT and CDR2 is FNYEAQ (reference sequence). The CDR3 runs 14 residues. CDR3 bases: TGTGCTAGCAGCTTAGGGGGGCCTGGAAACACCATATATTTT. Its translation is CASSLGGPGNTIYF.

In its sample, this clone was seen a few times. This chain connects TRBV29-1 to TRBJ1-1; no firm D call. V lost 4 bases to trimming and J lost 0 bases, with 6 bases between them. The germline V gene encodes CDR1 SQVTM and CDR2 ANQGSEA. This CDR3 has 12 amino acids. The CDR3 DNA reads TGCAGCGTTGGGGGATTGAACACTGAAGCTTTCTTT. Encoded protein: CSVGGLNTEAFF. Variable domain in full (rest from reference TRBV29-1 and TRBJ1-1): SAVISQKPSRDICQRGTSLTIQCQVDSQVTMMFWYRQQPGQSLTLIATANQGSEATYESGFVIDKFPISRPNLTFSTLTVSNMSPEDSSIYLCSVGGLNTEAFFGQGTRLTVV.